The 4 T cell receptor beta chains below were found in one sample sequenced in a study of blood T cell repertoires in COVID-19. The data were produced by immunoSEQ multiplex PCR, yet TCRdb's version contains in-frame clones alone and is incomplete. Counted here are 210,000 or so clones, 86% occurring once; the ten biggest clones make up about 2.2%. The material sequenced was peripheral blood. These receptors originate from a woman aged 50 to 65 with acute or convalescent COVID-19.

CDR3 in amino acids: CASSVRHADTQYF. Written as DNA, the CDR3 is TGTGCCAGCAGTGTTCGACATGCAGATACGCAGTATTTT. The rearrangement uses TRBV2 and TRBJ2-3, with D unresolved. V gave up 4 bases and J gave up 4 bases, with 9 bases separating them. CDR1 is SNHLY and CDR2 is FYNNEI in the germline V gene. This CDR3 comprises 13 residues.

This clone was counted a single time. This chain links TRBV19 with TRBJ1-1; 9 nucleotides match TRBD1. The CDR3 is 15 residues long. The germline gives CDR1 LNHDA, CDR2 SQIVND (reference sequence). J was trimmed by 4 bases and V by 1 base; bases with no gene match: 4. The CDR3 DNA follows: TGTGCCAGTAGTATAGGTTTACAGGGGGCCACTGAAGCTTTCTTT. Protein sequence: CASSIGLQGATEAFF.

The chain combines TRBV11-3 with TRBJ2-4, with TRBD2 identical over 7 bases. J was trimmed by 0 bases and V by 1 base; bases with no gene match: 6. CDR3 length: 17 residues. From germline, CDR1 is SGHNT and CDR2 YENEEA. The CDR3 sequence is CASSLGGTGGAKNIQYF. The DNA for the CDR3 is TGTGCCAGCAGCTTAGGGGGGACGGGGGGAGCCAAAAACATTCAGTACTTC.

The genes are TRBV7-9 and TRBJ2-5, with TRBD2 matching over 10 bases. The J segment lost 1 base and the V segment lost 5 bases, leaving 13 bases of the junction unmatched. Germline V CDR1 and CDR2: SEHNR, FQNEAQ (reference sequence). The CDR3 is 18 amino acids. The CDR3 loop is CASSVPSGGPLIQETQYF. CDR3 sequence (DNA): TGTGCCAGCAGCGTCCCTAGCGGGGGCCCTCTGATCCAAGAGACCCAGTACTTC.